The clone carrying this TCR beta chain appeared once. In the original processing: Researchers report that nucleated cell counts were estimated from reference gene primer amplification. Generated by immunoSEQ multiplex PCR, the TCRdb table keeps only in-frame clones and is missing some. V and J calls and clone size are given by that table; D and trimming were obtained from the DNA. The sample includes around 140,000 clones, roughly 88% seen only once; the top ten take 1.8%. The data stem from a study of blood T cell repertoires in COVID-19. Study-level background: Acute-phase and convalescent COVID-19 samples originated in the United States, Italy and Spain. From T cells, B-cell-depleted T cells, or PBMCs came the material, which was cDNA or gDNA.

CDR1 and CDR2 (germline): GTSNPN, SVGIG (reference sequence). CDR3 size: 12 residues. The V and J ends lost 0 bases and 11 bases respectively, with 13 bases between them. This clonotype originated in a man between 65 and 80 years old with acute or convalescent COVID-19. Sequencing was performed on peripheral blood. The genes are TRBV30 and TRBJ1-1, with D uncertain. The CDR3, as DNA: TGTGCCTGGAGTGTACAACCCCTGAAGGCTTTCTTT. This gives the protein CAWSVQPLKAFF.